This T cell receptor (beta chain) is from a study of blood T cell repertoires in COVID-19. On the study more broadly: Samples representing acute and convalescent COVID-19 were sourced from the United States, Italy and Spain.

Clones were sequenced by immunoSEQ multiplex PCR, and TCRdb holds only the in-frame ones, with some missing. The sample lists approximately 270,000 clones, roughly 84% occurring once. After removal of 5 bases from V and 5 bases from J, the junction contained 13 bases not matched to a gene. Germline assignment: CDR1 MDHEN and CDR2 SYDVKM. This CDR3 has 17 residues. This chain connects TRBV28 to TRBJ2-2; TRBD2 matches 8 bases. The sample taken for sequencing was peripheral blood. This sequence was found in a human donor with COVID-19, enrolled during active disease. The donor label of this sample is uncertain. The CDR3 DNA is TGTGCCAGCAGTCCCAGCGGGGGCCCCGGGGGGACCGGGGAGCTGTTTTTT. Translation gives CASSPSGGPGGTGELFF. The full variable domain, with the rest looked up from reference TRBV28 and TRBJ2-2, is DVKVTQSSRYLVKRTGEKVFLECVQDMDHENMFWYRQDPGLGLRLIYFSYDVKMKEKGDIPEGYSVSREKKERFSLILESASTNQTSMYLCASSPSGGPGGTGELFFGEGSRLTVL.